A selection of T cell receptor beta chains follows, all from one sample in a study of blood T cell repertoires in COVID-19. Sequenced by immunoSEQ multiplex PCR; TCRdb stores in-frame clones only, minus some. Here the sample spans 400,000 or so clones, around 90% being singletons. The specimen was peripheral blood. The receptor set was obtained from a young man with COVID-19, enrolled during active disease. Both conserved end residues are part of each CDR3. The D gene is left open where the match is weak. The size of a clone is reported for some rows only, either as once, few or many, or as a class for expanded clones.

cdr3_length: 14; clone_size: once; j_call: TRBJ2-1; d_call: TRBD2; v_call: TRBV5-1; cdr3_nt: TGCGCCAGCAGCCTAGCGGGAGAACTCAATGAGCAGTTCTTC; cdr3_aa: CASSLAGELNEQFF
cdr3_length: 16; clone_size: .; j_call: TRBJ1-4; d_call: .; v_call: TRBV28; cdr3_nt: TGTGCCAGCAGTTTAGTGAGCGCACCAACTAATGAAAAACTGTTTTTT; cdr3_aa: CASSLVSAPTNEKLFF
cdr3_length: 13; clone_size: .; j_call: TRBJ2-3; d_call: .; v_call: TRBV7-3; cdr3_nt: TGTGCCAGCAGCTTAACCCGAGGAGATACGCAGTATTTT; cdr3_aa: CASSLTRGDTQYF
cdr3_length: 15; clone_size: once; j_call: TRBJ2-7; d_call: TRBD1; v_call: TRBV19; cdr3_nt: TGTGCCAGTAAGCCGAGACAGGGGGCCCCTTCGGAGCAGTACTTC; cdr3_aa: CASKPRQGAPSEQYF
cdr3_length: 14; clone_size: few; j_call: TRBJ1-1; d_call: TRBD1; v_call: TRBV4-1; cdr3_nt: TGCGCCAGCAACAGACAGGGAATGAACACTGAAGCTTTCTTT; cdr3_aa: CASNRQGMNTEAFF
cdr3_length: 15; clone_size: .; j_call: TRBJ2-3; d_call: .; v_call: TRBV15; cdr3_nt: TGTGCCACCAGCAGGCCTGGGGCGAGGTTGGATACGCAGTATTTT; cdr3_aa: CATSRPGARLDTQYF
cdr3_length: 15; clone_size: .; j_call: TRBJ2-1; d_call: .; v_call: TRBV4-1; cdr3_nt: TGCGCCAGCAGCCCCTTCCAAAGCGCCTACAATGAGCAGTTCTTC; cdr3_aa: CASSPFQSAYNEQFF
cdr3_length: 15; clone_size: .; j_call: TRBJ2-5; d_call: .; v_call: TRBV19; cdr3_nt: TGTGCCAGTAGTATCAACCGGGGGACGGCAGAGACCCAGTACTTC; cdr3_aa: CASSINRGTAETQYF
cdr3_length: 17; clone_size: .; j_call: TRBJ2-1; d_call: TRBD2; v_call: TRBV11-3; cdr3_nt: TGTGCCAGCAGCATGTATCTACTAGCGGGAGGGTACAATGAGCAGTTCTTC; cdr3_aa: CASSMYLLAGGYNEQFF
cdr3_length: 13; clone_size: .; j_call: TRBJ1-2; d_call: TRBD1; v_call: TRBV6-6; cdr3_nt: TGTGCCAGCAGTCCCCAGGGGGGCGGCGGCTACACCTTC; cdr3_aa: CASSPQGGGGYTF
cdr3_length: 14; clone_size: .; j_call: TRBJ2-7; d_call: TRBD1; v_call: TRBV30; cdr3_nt: TGTGCCTGGAACGCCGGGACAGCATCCTACGAGCAGTACTTC; cdr3_aa: CAWNAGTASYEQYF
cdr3_length: 17; clone_size: .; j_call: TRBJ2-3; d_call: TRBD2; v_call: TRBV5-1; cdr3_nt: TGCGCCAGCAGCTTGTCCCCTAGCGGGGGGTTCACAGATACGCAGTATTTT; cdr3_aa: CASSLSPSGGFTDTQYF
cdr3_length: 16; clone_size: .; j_call: TRBJ2-7; d_call: TRBD2; v_call: TRBV5-5; cdr3_nt: TGTGCCAGCAGCACCATTAGCCGAAGCGGGAGGAACGAGCAGTACTTC; cdr3_aa: CASSTISRSGRNEQYF
cdr3_length: 14; clone_size: .; j_call: TRBJ1-4; d_call: TRBD1; v_call: TRBV2; cdr3_nt: TGTGCCAGCAGTGAGGACAGGGAAAATGAAAAACTGTTTTTT; cdr3_aa: CASSEDRENEKLFF
cdr3_length: 16; clone_size: once; j_call: TRBJ1-4; d_call: TRBD1; v_call: TRBV19; cdr3_nt: TGTGCCAGTAGTAGAGCGGACAGGGGTCGGGGTGAAAAACTGTTTTTT; cdr3_aa: CASSRADRGRGEKLFF
cdr3_length: 14; clone_size: .; j_call: TRBJ1-1; d_call: .; v_call: TRBV24-1; cdr3_nt: TGTGCCACCAGGGGGAACAGGGAGAACACTGAAGCTTTCTTT; cdr3_aa: CATRGNRENTEAFF
cdr3_length: 12; clone_size: .; j_call: TRBJ1-1; d_call: .; v_call: TRBV2; cdr3_nt: TGTGCCAGCAAGGCGAGGGTCACTGAAGCTTTCTTT; cdr3_aa: CASKARVTEAFF
cdr3_length: 13; clone_size: .; j_call: TRBJ1-6; d_call: .; v_call: TRBV13; cdr3_nt: TGTGCCAGCAGCTTAACGGTGGTTGAGAACCTCCACTTT; cdr3_aa: CASSLTVVENLHF
cdr3_length: 12; clone_size: once; j_call: TRBJ2-1; d_call: .; v_call: TRBV5-1; cdr3_nt: TGCGCCAGCAGCAGACTAGTGAATGAGCAGTTCTTC; cdr3_aa: CASSRLVNEQFF
cdr3_length: 13; clone_size: .; j_call: TRBJ2-7; d_call: .; v_call: TRBV29-1; cdr3_nt: TGCAGCGTTATTCTCCGCGACTCCTACGAGCAGTACTTC; cdr3_aa: CSVILRDSYEQYF
cdr3_length: 13; clone_size: .; j_call: TRBJ1-1; d_call: .; v_call: TRBV12-3/TRBV12-4; cdr3_nt: TGTGCCAGCAGTTTTGGAGAGAACACTGAAGCTTTCTTT; cdr3_aa: CASSFGENTEAFF
cdr3_length: 17; clone_size: .; j_call: TRBJ2-1; d_call: TRBD1; v_call: TRBV6-2/TRBV6-3; cdr3_nt: TGTGCCAGCAGTATAACCCTGGACAGGCTAACCTACAATGAGCAGTTCTTC; cdr3_aa: CASSITLDRLTYNEQFF
cdr3_length: 17; clone_size: once; j_call: TRBJ2-5; d_call: TRBD2; v_call: TRBV3-1/TRBV3-2; cdr3_nt: TGTGCCAGCAGCCAGTTACTAGCGGATTCGTACCAAGAGACCCAGTACTTC; cdr3_aa: CASSQLLADSYQETQYF
cdr3_length: 16; clone_size: once; j_call: TRBJ2-1; d_call: TRBD2; v_call: TRBV5-1; cdr3_nt: TGCGCCAGCAGCGTGACTAGCGGGAGGGTGGGCCATGAGCAGTTCTTC; cdr3_aa: CASSVTSGRVGHEQFF
cdr3_length: 17; clone_size: .; j_call: TRBJ1-5; d_call: .; v_call: TRBV20-1; cdr3_nt: TGCAGTGCTAGTGAGAGTCGCGGGGGTCCGGGCAATCAGCCCCAGCATTTT; cdr3_aa: CSASESRGGPGNQPQHF
cdr3_length: 11; clone_size: .; j_call: TRBJ2-7; d_call: .; v_call: TRBV29-1; cdr3_nt: TGCAGCGTTCCATCGGGGGTCGAGCAGTACTTC; cdr3_aa: CSVPSGVEQYF
cdr3_length: 14; clone_size: .; j_call: TRBJ1-6; d_call: .; v_call: TRBV7-9; cdr3_nt: TGTGCCAGCAGCTTAGATGTAGCCGTTTCACCCCTCCACTTT; cdr3_aa: CASSLDVAVSPLHF
cdr3_length: 15; clone_size: .; j_call: TRBJ2-1; d_call: .; v_call: TRBV4-1; cdr3_nt: TGCGCCAGCAGCCTTTTACCGGGAGTTGTCGATGAGCAGTTCTTC; cdr3_aa: CASSLLPGVVDEQFF
cdr3_length: 13; clone_size: .; j_call: TRBJ2-7; d_call: .; v_call: TRBV27; cdr3_nt: TGTGCCAGCAGTAACGGTCCTTTCTACGAGCAGTACTTC; cdr3_aa: CASSNGPFYEQYF
cdr3_length: 16; clone_size: .; j_call: TRBJ1-6; d_call: TRBD1; v_call: TRBV3-1/TRBV3-2; cdr3_nt: TGTGCCAGCAGCCACCCGGGACAGGGGAGGAATTCACCCCTCCACTTT; cdr3_aa: CASSHPGQGRNSPLHF
cdr3_length: 16; clone_size: .; j_call: TRBJ2-5; d_call: TRBD2; v_call: TRBV5-6; cdr3_nt: TGTGCCAGCAGCTTGACGGCTAGCGGGGGGGTGGAGACCCAGTACTTC; cdr3_aa: CASSLTASGGVETQYF
cdr3_length: 15; clone_size: .; j_call: TRBJ2-5; d_call: .; v_call: TRBV5-5; cdr3_nt: TGTGCCAGCAACTTAGAAAGGGGTCAGGGGGGGACCCAGTACTTC; cdr3_aa: CASNLERGQGGTQYF
cdr3_length: 15; clone_size: once; j_call: TRBJ2-1; d_call: TRBD2; v_call: TRBV10-2; cdr3_nt: TGCGCCAGCAGTGAGAAGACTAGCGGGTACAATGAGCAGTTCTTC; cdr3_aa: CASSEKTSGYNEQFF
cdr3_length: 11; clone_size: .; j_call: TRBJ2-7; d_call: .; v_call: TRBV7-9; cdr3_nt: TGTGCCAGCAGCTTATCAAACGAGCAGTACTTC; cdr3_aa: CASSLSNEQYF
cdr3_length: 14; clone_size: .; j_call: TRBJ2-7; d_call: .; v_call: TRBV11-2; cdr3_nt: TGTGCCAGCAGCTTAGCCCCCCCACCGCGAGAGCAGTACTTC; cdr3_aa: CASSLAPPPREQYF
cdr3_length: 15; clone_size: .; j_call: TRBJ1-1; d_call: TRBD1; v_call: TRBV5-1; cdr3_nt: TGCGCCAGCAGCTCCCGGACAGGGGTATACACTGAAGCTTTCTTT; cdr3_aa: CASSSRTGVYTEAFF
cdr3_length: 15; clone_size: .; j_call: TRBJ1-1; d_call: .; v_call: TRBV19; cdr3_nt: TGTGCCAGTAGTGTGGGAAGCAGGGGAATGGGTGAAGCTTTCTTT; cdr3_aa: CASSVGSRGMGEAFF
cdr3_length: 15; clone_size: .; j_call: TRBJ1-4; d_call: TRBD1; v_call: TRBV9; cdr3_nt: TGTGCCAGCAGCGAACCCGGGACAGGGTTTGAAAAACTGTTTTTT; cdr3_aa: CASSEPGTGFEKLFF
cdr3_length: 15; clone_size: .; j_call: TRBJ2-1; d_call: TRBD2; v_call: TRBV2; cdr3_nt: TGTGCCAGCGTAGCGGGGCGCCTCTCCTACAATGAGCAGTTCTTC; cdr3_aa: CASVAGRLSYNEQFF
cdr3_length: 14; clone_size: once; j_call: TRBJ1-4; d_call: .; v_call: TRBV7-2; cdr3_nt: TGTGCCAGCAGCTTAGACGGGGTAGGGGAAAAACTGTTTTTT; cdr3_aa: CASSLDGVGEKLFF
cdr3_length: 15; clone_size: .; j_call: TRBJ1-4; d_call: TRBD1; v_call: TRBV19; cdr3_nt: TGTGCCAGTAGTGCCTACACAGGGGATGGTGAAAAACTGTTTTTT; cdr3_aa: CASSAYTGDGEKLFF
cdr3_length: 17; clone_size: .; j_call: TRBJ2-5; d_call: .; v_call: TRBV3-1/TRBV3-2; cdr3_nt: TGTGCCAGCAGCCAAGACCCTCTCCTTCAGGGAGGAGAGACCCAGTACTTC; cdr3_aa: CASSQDPLLQGGETQYF
cdr3_length: 13; clone_size: .; j_call: TRBJ2-1; d_call: .; v_call: TRBV5-4; cdr3_nt: TGTGCCAGCAGCTTGGTCCGGGGAAATGAGCAGTTCTTC; cdr3_aa: CASSLVRGNEQFF
cdr3_length: 15; clone_size: .; j_call: TRBJ2-7; d_call: TRBD2; v_call: TRBV16; cdr3_nt: TGTGCCAGCAGCCACCTAGCGGGGGACTCCTACGAGCAGTACTTC; cdr3_aa: CASSHLAGDSYEQYF
cdr3_length: 15; clone_size: .; j_call: TRBJ2-7; d_call: TRBD2; v_call: TRBV6-4; cdr3_nt: TGTGCCAGCAGGAACTTATCGGGGGGAACCTACGAGCAGTACTTC; cdr3_aa: CASRNLSGGTYEQYF
cdr3_length: 16; clone_size: .; j_call: TRBJ2-5; d_call: TRBD2; v_call: TRBV15; cdr3_nt: TGTGCCACCAGAGAAGGGACTAGCGGACCCCAAGAGACCCAGTACTTC; cdr3_aa: CATREGTSGPQETQYF
cdr3_length: 14; clone_size: .; j_call: TRBJ2-1; d_call: TRBD1; v_call: TRBV19; cdr3_nt: TGTGCCAGTACCATACAGGGGGCTCGGGGTGAGCAGTTCTTC; cdr3_aa: CASTIQGARGEQFF
cdr3_length: 16; clone_size: .; j_call: TRBJ2-1; d_call: .; v_call: TRBV7-9; cdr3_nt: TGTGCCAGCAGCGCGACTCGACAGGTCCCCTACAATGAGCAGTTCTTC; cdr3_aa: CASSATRQVPYNEQFF
cdr3_length: 16; clone_size: .; j_call: TRBJ2-4; d_call: TRBD2; v_call: TRBV5-1; cdr3_nt: TGCGCCAGCAGCTTGTTCGCGGGGGGCGGCAAAAACATTCAGTACTTC; cdr3_aa: CASSLFAGGGKNIQYF
cdr3_length: 10; clone_size: .; j_call: TRBJ2-3; d_call: .; v_call: TRBV9; cdr3_nt: TGTGCCAGCAGCCCCGGACAGCAGTATTTT; cdr3_aa: CASSPGQQYF
cdr3_length: 17; clone_size: once; j_call: TRBJ2-1; d_call: TRBD2; v_call: TRBV5-6; cdr3_nt: TGTGCCAGCAGCAGACTAGCGGGAGGGCCCAACTACAATGAGCAGTTCTTC; cdr3_aa: CASSRLAGGPNYNEQFF
cdr3_length: 15; clone_size: .; j_call: TRBJ2-3; d_call: TRBD1; v_call: TRBV9; cdr3_nt: TGTGCCAGCAGCGCAAGACAGGGGCGATCCGATACGCAGTATTTT; cdr3_aa: CASSARQGRSDTQYF
cdr3_length: 14; clone_size: .; j_call: TRBJ1-1; d_call: .; v_call: TRBV5-1; cdr3_nt: TGCGCCAGCAGCTTGGGGCTGATGAACACTGAAGCTTTCTTT; cdr3_aa: CASSLGLMNTEAFF
cdr3_length: 16; clone_size: .; j_call: TRBJ1-4; d_call: TRBD1; v_call: TRBV5-6; cdr3_nt: TGTGCCAGCAGCTTCGGGACAGGGGGGAGTAATGAAAAACTGTTTTTT; cdr3_aa: CASSFGTGGSNEKLFF
cdr3_length: 14; clone_size: .; j_call: TRBJ2-5; d_call: TRBD1; v_call: TRBV29-1; cdr3_nt: TGCAGCGTTGAATTGGGACAGGGTTTCGGGACCCAGTACTTC; cdr3_aa: CSVELGQGFGTQYF
cdr3_length: 16; clone_size: .; j_call: TRBJ2-1; d_call: TRBD1; v_call: TRBV10-1; cdr3_nt: TGCGCCAGCAGTGGGTATCCAGGGGGAAGGTACAATGAGCAGTTCTTC; cdr3_aa: CASSGYPGGRYNEQFF
cdr3_length: 15; clone_size: .; j_call: TRBJ2-3; d_call: TRBD1; v_call: TRBV6-5; cdr3_nt: TGTGCCAGCAGTTTGGCCGGGACAGGGGGGGATACGCAGTATTTT; cdr3_aa: CASSLAGTGGDTQYF